The 5 T cell receptor beta chains below come from one sample, sequenced in a study of blood T cells in healthy people across ages. PCR was performed a second time for 7 to 11 cycles using a sample-barcoded 5' primer and a J-beta primer mix. TCRdb redid the calling of the 5' RACE reads with MiXCR, one entry per CDR3 protein. The data hold around 1.7 million distinct CDR3 sequences, with 25% to 30% observed a single time. The source material was blood. These receptors were taken from a woman aged 25 to 39 in good health.

This clonotype was observed a handful of times. The rearrangement joins TRBV2 to TRBJ2-5; D is uncertain. CDR3 length: 14 amino acids. CDR1 SNHLY and CDR2 FYNNEI come from the germline V gene. The V and J ends lost 4 bases and 4 bases respectively, with 13 bases between them. The DNA of the CDR3 is TGTGCCAGCAGTGGGAGAAGGACGGGAGAGACCCAGTACTTC. Amino acid sequence: CASSGRRTGETQYF.

In its sample, this clonotype was seen a few times. The rearrangement uses TRBV20-1 and TRBJ2-1; TRBD2 is a possible D gene (7 bases). The CDR3 spans 12 residues. Trimming removed 4 bases from V and 6 bases from J, with 10 bases in between. Germline CDR1 reads DFQATT; CDR2 reads SNEGSKA (reference sequence). CDR3 region: CSATGGLNEQFF. CDR3 DNA: TGCAGTGCTACGGGGGGCCTCAATGAGCAGTTCTTC.

To note about this clonotype: In this CDR3 the conserved last residue, phenylalanine or tryptophan, is missing, so a read error is likely. The chain couples TRBV6-5 to TRBJ1-4, with D perhaps matching TRBD1 (5 bases). The CDR3 is 14 residues long. From germline, CDR1 is MNHEY and CDR2 SVGAGI. Trimming pared 0 bases from V and 7 bases from J, leaving 9 bases between. CDR3 amino acids: CASSYSREGEKLFL. The CDR3 bases are TGTGCCAGCAGTTACTCCAGGGAAGGTGAAAAACTGTTTTTG.

This clonotype came up a few times. The CDR3 nucleotides read TGTGCCAGTAAGCGCGGGGACAGGGGTCCCTACGAGCAGTACTTC. It specifies CASKRGDRGPYEQYF. J is TRBJ2-7 and V is TRBV19, with 10 bases identical to TRBD1. Germline values: CDR1 LNHDA, CDR2 SQIVND (reference sequence). This CDR3 region has 15 residues. Losses at the gene ends were 7 bases for V and 2 bases for J; bases not matched to a gene: 8.

This clonotype turned up a few times. V gene TRBV5-8 combines with J gene TRBJ2-7; D is unresolved. Germline loops: CDR1 SGHTS, CDR2 YDEGEE. The V end was cut by 3 bases, the J end by 1 base, with 17 bases between. The CDR3 is made up of 16 amino acids. The CDR3 is CASSSPSAGPSYEQYF. The CDR3 nucleotides read TGTGCCAGCAGCTCGCCAAGCGCAGGCCCTTCCTACGAGCAGTACTTC.